What follows is one TCR beta chain and its context. The target of this receptor is not known. Within one base of it there is no much larger clone, and no base qualities were kept. This entry belongs to a study of beta chain features in type 1 diabetes (dated by TCRdb to 2017 to 2018). Some background on the complete study: No differences in mean age, gender distribution, total cell number or subset yield were found between patients and healthy donors. In the study, recently diagnosed type 1 diabetes patients and matched healthy donors were compared on the TCRB repertoires of their sorted circulating CD4+ T cell subsets. A total of 107,917,701 sorted cells were examined across all samples, and a strong correlation was observed between cell number per subset and RNA yield. Regulatory and stem cell-like memory subsets were obtained from only 8 patients and about eight healthy donors, while naive and central memory subsets were obtained from all 28 donors.

Overall study results and their limits: HLA sub-analyses involved small numbers of individuals, so any influence of HLA type on TCRB rearrangement remained unresolved. A moderate but significant shortening of TCRB CDR3 length was observed in type 1 diabetes patients in all four CD4+ subsets. Shorter templates might have been favored by PCR, but patient and control samples were amplified and corrected together, so both groups would have been affected equally by any skew. Because cDNA was sequenced instead of genomic DNA, activated cells with high expression could be over-represented, although the groups did not differ in activation or CD3 levels. Naive, central memory and regulatory TCRB repertoires appeared to be more alike among patients than among healthy donors. At VDJ recombination sites, type 1 diabetes patients had fewer insertions and more deleted nucleotides, which implies abnormalities in thymic rearrangement.

The entire amount of isolated RNA was reverse transcribed using the High Capacity cDNA Reverse Transcription Kit, so the sequenced TCRB transcripts were expressed ones. Naive, central memory and regulatory T cell samples underwent deep immunoSEQ sequencing, averaging about 3.5 million total reads per sample. Sorted cells were lysed in RLT buffer and RNA was extracted with DNase-treated RNeasy Micro or Mini kits, depending on cell number. To prevent cross-contamination, every cell subset was processed on its own, while patient and healthy donor samples were processed together. The immunoSEQ multiplex PCR was used to amplify TCRB sequences from cDNA, yielding 87-bp fragments that span the CDR3 region. Amplicons were sequenced on the Illumina HiSeq platform. Per the authors' processing: Synthetic template baselines were used to correct PCR bias computationally, reads within Hamming distance 2 were collapsed together, and singletons that could not be merged were discarded. Reads were aligned against IMGT to assign V, D and J genes, CDR3 length and insertions or deletions at six rearrangement sites. Clonotype counts were normalized to sorted cell number within each subset before computing true diversity and Gini coefficients with the tcR R package. Repertoire sharing was quantified using the overlap coefficient calculated on TCRB nucleotide sequences. Out-of-frame TCRB sequences from naive cells were analyzed to stand in for the pre-selection repertoire. TCRdb took over this immuneACCESS table, retaining in-frame rearrangements with V and J assigned. Such tables are incomplete; in checked studies, under half of the missing clones stem from an unresolved V gene, and the remainder is unexplained. D and trimming were read from the DNA, whereas the V and J calls and clone size are those reported in that table. The sample table lists about 340,000 clones, roughly 13% of them with a count of one. The ten largest clones represent roughly 0.015% of the sample.

From each donor, a single peripheral blood sample of about 100 mL on average was drawn into heparinised tubes. Using a panel that included CD45RO, CCR7, CD25, CD127, CD95 and CD27, naive, central memory, regulatory and stem cell-like memory CD4+ T cells were sorted on a BD FACSAria II. A purity above 98% was achieved for all sorted populations. PBMCs were isolated right away by Lymphoprep density gradient centrifugation and were stained directly, without culture. Samples were stained and sorted in pairs, with one healthy donor and one patient per experiment, so that batch effects were minimized. Sequencing was carried out using naive CD4+ T cells from blood. The sample's cell subset or site label, decoded: true naive CD4+ T cells. The clonotype originates from a woman aged 18-35 years with type 1 diabetes.

The encoded CDR3 is CASSTGLADYYEQYV. The DNA sequence is as follows: TGTGCCAGCAGCACCGGACTAGCGGATTACTACGAGCAGTACGTC. The chain joins TRBV5-4 to TRBJ2-7; a stretch of 10 junction bases matches TRBD2. Including the terminal cysteine and valine, the CDR3 comprises 15 residues. The retained sequence is limited to the CDR3, 45 bases, with the frame set at the first base. From a lookup of the germline V gene (reference sequence), CDR1 and CDR2 are SGHNT and YYREEE. V loses 4 bases at its end and J loses 3 bases; junction bases beyond the gene matches: 7.